These 15 T cell receptor beta chains were sequenced from one sample in a study of T cell responses to AZD1222 COVID-19 vaccine. Sequencing used immunoSEQ multiplex PCR; TCRdb keeps in-frame clones, though not all of them. Altogether approximately 110,000 clones are present, 92% being singletons, with the ten largest covering around 8.2%. Sequencing was performed on peripheral blood, taken 28 days after the second AZD1222 dose. These receptors were collected from an adult who received the AZD1222 COVID-19 vaccine.

This clone was picked up a small number of times. The genes are TRBV7-6 and TRBJ2-3; D unresolved. Germline CDR1 SGHVS, CDR2 FNYEAQ. The V and J ends lost 1 base and 0 bases respectively, with 8 bases between them. The CDR3 has 15 residues. CDR3 nucleotides: TGTGCCAGCAGCTTAGACCTAACTAGCACAGATACGCAGTATTTT. Translating gives CASSLDLTSTDTQYF. Together with reference TRBV7-6 and TRBJ2-3, the CDR3 gives the full variable domain: GAGVSQSPRYKVTKRGQDVALRCDPISGHVSLYWYRQALGQGPEFLTYFNYEAQQDKSGLPNDRFSAERPEGSISTLTIQRTEQRDSAMYRCASSLDLTSTDTQYFGPGTRLTVL.

The rearrangement links TRBV6-6 to TRBJ1-1, with D maybe TRBD1 (5 bases). V was clipped by 3 bases and J by 1 base, with 12 bases between them. The germline CDR1 and CDR2 sequences are MNHNY and SVGAGI (reference sequence). The CDR3 runs to 15 residues. The CDR3 nucleotides read TGTGCCAGCAGTTATCCGGGGCTGCGGAACACTGAAGCTTTCTTT. Protein: CASSYPGLRNTEAFF.

The chain employs TRBV19 and TRBJ1-5; D gene ambiguous. The germline V and J ends were trimmed by 3 bases and 9 bases, with 12 bases remaining between them. CDR1 is LNHDA, CDR2 SQIVND, per germline (reference sequence). The CDR3 length is 13 residues. The CDR3: CASSIGRVGPQHF. The CDR3 nucleotides are TGTGCCAGTAGTATCGGGAGAGTGGGGCCCCAGCATTTT.

Remarks on this clone: A junction boundary mismatches the germline segment, possibly from a read error. This chain connects TRBV28 to TRBJ1-1; D might be TRBD1 (5 bases). CDR1 MDHEN and CDR2 SYDVKM come from the germline V gene. The CDR3 consists of 13 residues. DNA of the CDR3: TGTGCCAGCAGCATTGAAGTGCAGGGCCCGCGGGGCTTT. Protein: CASSIEVQGPRGF.

The CDR3 sequence is CASSSGGYEQYF. CDR3 nucleotides: TGCGCCAGCAGCTCAGGAGGATACGAGCAGTACTTC. The genes are TRBV5-1 and TRBJ2-7; maybe TRBD2 (5 bases). CDR1 and CDR2 from the germline V gene are SGHRS and YFSETQ. The V end lost 3 bases, the J end lost 4 bases, and 8 bases lay between the germline ends. This CDR3 spans 12 amino acids.

The chain couples TRBV28 to TRBJ1-2, with a possible D match to TRBD1 (6 bases). Germline lookup yields CDR1 MDHEN and CDR2 SYDVKM. The CDR3 is 16 amino acids. Trimming pared 4 bases from V and 7 bases from J, leaving 22 bases between. The CDR3 sequence: CASSSRGAEGVAGYTF. In DNA, the CDR3 is TGTGCCAGCAGTTCGAGGGGGGCGGAGGGAGTTGCTGGCTACACCTTC.

The rearrangement links TRBV5-1 to TRBJ1-5; TRBD1 matches at 9 bases. With 3 bases clipped from V and 2 bases from J, the junction kept 6 bases outside the gene matches. The CDR3 totals 16 residues. The V gene's germline CDR1 is SGHRS and CDR2 YFSETQ. The CDR3 reads CASSSRDRVRNQPQHF. CDR3 nucleotides: TGCGCCAGCAGCTCCCGGGACAGGGTGCGCAATCAGCCCCAGCATTTT.

V gene TRBV7-9 combines with J gene TRBJ2-2, with 10 bases that match TRBD2. The germline CDR1 and CDR2 sequences are SEHNR and FQNEAQ (reference sequence). CDR3 size: 18 residues. J lost 0 bases, V lost 5 bases, and 9 bases had no gene match. The CDR3: CASSGSSSGRANTGELFF. In DNA, the CDR3 is TGTGCCAGCAGCGGGTCCTCTAGCGGGAGAGCGAACACCGGGGAGCTGTTTTTT.

This clone was found once. The chain uses TRBV3-1 (or the pseudogene TRBV3-2) and TRBJ2-1; a possible D gene is TRBD2 (6 bases). This CDR3 region has 19 residues. Germline-derived CDR1 and CDR2 are LGHDT and YNNKEL (reference sequence). Trimming cost V 2 bases and J 6 bases, with 26 bases left between them. The CDR3 loop reads CASSQSGHDTSLLTNEQFF. CDR3 sequence (DNA): TGTGCCAGCAGCCAAAGCGGGCACGATACCTCCCTTCTTACCAATGAGCAGTTCTTC.

J is TRBJ1-4 and V is TRBV2; TRBD1 aligns across 7 bases. The ends lost 1 base at V and 16 bases at J; junction bases unmatched: 6. Per the germline V gene, CDR1 is SNHLY and CDR2 is FYNNEI. The CDR3 is made up of 12 amino acids. The CDR3: CASSEDRGPPFF. Written as DNA, the CDR3 is TGTGCCAGCAGTGAAGACAGGGGACCGCCGTTTTTT.

The genes are TRBV28 and TRBJ1-1; no definite D call. V was shortened by 7 bases and J by 2 bases, with 11 bases between the two germline ends. CDR3 length: 13 amino acids. Germline V gives CDR1 MDHEN, CDR2 SYDVKM. The chain's CDR3 is CASTAPGNTEAFF. CDR3 bases: TGTGCCAGCACTGCCCCGGGCAACACTGAAGCTTTCTTT. The full variable domain, its missing parts supplied by reference TRBV28 and TRBJ1-1, is DVKVTQSSRYLVKRTGEKVFLECVQDMDHENMFWYRQDPGLGLRLIYFSYDVKMKEKGDIPEGYSVSREKKERFSLILESASTNQTSMYLCASTAPGNTEAFFGQGTRLTVV.

The rearrangement joins TRBV21-1 to TRBJ1-5; the table's D call TRBD1 went unverified against the DNA. TRBV21-1 is a pseudogene segment. CDR3 length: 13 residues. DNA of the CDR3: TGTGCCAGCTGGGACAGCGACAATCAGCCCCAGCATTTT. Residues: CASWDSDNQPQHF.

J is TRBJ2-1 and V is TRBV19, with 7 bases that match TRBD2. After removal of 1 base from V and 5 bases from J, the junction contained 2 bases not matched to a gene. The CDR3 totals 14 residues. Germline V gives CDR1 LNHDA, CDR2 SQIVND (reference sequence). Written as DNA, the CDR3 is TGTGCCAGTAGTATAGTGGGAGGGAACAATGAGCAGTTCTTC. Translation: CASSIVGGNNEQFF.

The chain recombines TRBV6-5 with TRBJ2-7; unclear D gene. V was shortened by 2 bases and J by 4 bases, with 6 bases between the two germline ends. The germline gives CDR1 MNHEY, CDR2 SVGAGI. This CDR3 region has 12 residues. CDR3 DNA: TGTGCCAGCAGTTACGATAGATACGAGCAGTACTTC. Protein product: CASSYDRYEQYF.

The CDR3 sequence is CASSEAYGGAGYEQFF. For the CDR3, the DNA is TGTGCCAGCAGTGAAGCGTACGGGGGGGCCGGTTATGAGCAGTTCTTC. This chain links TRBV6-1 with TRBJ2-1; the match to TRBD2 covers 8 bases. The CDR3 has 16 amino acids. CDR1 is MNHNS and CDR2 is SASEGT in the germline V gene. J was trimmed by 8 bases and V by 0 bases; bases with no gene match: 9.